One and the same sample provided the 18 T cell receptor beta chains below, sequenced in a study of T cell responses to AZD1222 COVID-19 vaccine (dated by TCRdb to the early 2020s). Library construction relied on the immunoSEQ multiplex PCR assay. TCRdb re-hosts the immuneACCESS table, in-frame sequences only. Its copies lack some clones; in the studies checked, an unresolved V gene accounts for under half of them, and the cause for the rest is not known. Within this sample are approximately 170,000 clones, with approximately 92% of them counted one time only. The ten biggest clones cover about 6.9% of the sample. The sample's time point label is to be understood as: baseline before first vaccination. Material: peripheral blood, obtained on day 0 of AZD1222 vaccination. These receptors all stem from an adult in good health.

This chain links TRBV27 with TRBJ1-2; TRBD1 agrees at 9 bases. The V and J ends lost 2 bases and 6 bases, in that order; junction bases with no gene match: 7. Germline V gene sequence: CDR1 MNHEY, CDR2 SMNVEV (reference sequence). This CDR3 has 15 amino acids. The CDR3, as DNA: TGTGCCAGCAGTTTAACAACAGGGGGCTGGAATGGCTACACCTTC. Translation gives CASSLTTGGWNGYTF.

The J gene is TRBJ2-7, the V gene TRBV7-9; TRBD1 aligns across 7 bases. The CDR3 loop spans 14 amino acids. In germline, CDR1 is SEHNR, CDR2 FQNEAQ (reference sequence). Losses at the gene ends were 3 bases for V and 3 bases for J; bases not matched to a gene: 5. DNA for the CDR3: TGTGCCAGCAGCTTTCACGGACAGGACTACGAGCAGTACTTC. As protein: CASSFHGQDYEQYF.

The table lists this clone with a few counts. V gene TRBV7-2 combines with J gene TRBJ2-7; D unclear. This CDR3 is built from 14 residues. V was trimmed by 5 bases and J by 3 bases, leaving 14 bases between them. Germline loops: CDR1 SGHTA, CDR2 FQGNSA. The CDR3: CASSIWVSGYEQYF. In nucleotides, the CDR3 is TGTGCCAGCAGCATTTGGGTCTCTGGCTACGAGCAGTACTTC.

This clone appeared a few times. The chain couples TRBV19 to TRBJ2-2; D assignment may be TRBD1 or TRBD2 (5 bases each). Trimming pared 6 bases from V and 0 bases from J, leaving 14 bases between. Germline CDR1 and CDR2: LNHDA and SQIVND (reference sequence). The CDR3 consists of 16 residues. In nucleotides, the CDR3 is TGTGCCAGTAGCCAAGGGACGGTGGCGAACACCGGGGAGCTGTTTTTT. This translates into CASSQGTVANTGELFF. Filled out from reference TRBV19 and TRBJ2-2, the complete variable domain reads DGGITQSPKYLFRKEGQNVTLSCEQNLNHDAMYWYRQDPGQGLRLIYYSQIVNDFQKGDIAEGYSVSREKKESFPLTVTSAQKNPTAFYLCASSQGTVANTGELFFGEGSRLTVL.

The V call is TRBV5-4, the J call TRBJ2-2; no firm D call. Germline V gene sequence: CDR1 SGHNT, CDR2 YYREEE (reference sequence). Trimming shortened V by 9 bases and J by 4 bases, and 10 bases separated the two germline ends. This CDR3 region has 12 residues. This CDR3 is CATHRATGELFF. In nucleotides, the CDR3 is TGTGCCACGCACCGAGCCACCGGGGAGCTGTTTTTT.

The chain couples TRBV18 to TRBJ2-3; 11 bases are shared with TRBD2. The germline gives CDR1 KGHSH, CDR2 LQKENI. With 3 bases clipped from V and 4 bases from J, the junction kept 9 bases outside the gene matches. This CDR3 has 17 amino acids. The CDR3 region is CASSPSVSGGAPDTQYF. The CDR3 region has the DNA TGTGCCAGCTCACCGTCGGTTAGCGGGGGGGCCCCAGATACGCAGTATTTT.

The chain combines TRBV9 with TRBJ2-6, with 8 bases fitting TRBD1. Germline V gene sequence: CDR1 SGDLS, CDR2 YYNGEE. CDR3 size: 14 residues. The V segment lost 9 bases and the J segment 2 bases; nucleotides outside the gene matches: 4. The DNA of the CDR3 is TGTGCCACCTCAGGGGGCGCTGGGGCCAACGTCCTGACTTTC. Translation gives CATSGGAGANVLTF.

The rearrangement uses TRBV7-8 and TRBJ1-1, with 8 bases aligning to TRBD1. After removal of 2 bases from V and 1 base from J, the junction contained 0 bases not matched to a gene. The length of the CDR3 is 14 residues. Germline CDR1 SGHVS, CDR2 FQNEAQ. The CDR3 coding sequence is TGTGCCAGCAGCTTAACAGGGGGGAACACTGAAGCTTTCTTT. Amino acid sequence: CASSLTGGNTEAFF.

This clone has just one count. The chain links TRBV6-5 to TRBJ1-4, with D possibly being TRBD1 (5 bases). Germline V gene lookup returns CDR1 MNHEY and CDR2 SVGAGI. Between the trimmed V and J ends, which lost 0 bases and 8 bases, there was a span of 13 bases. This CDR3 has 15 residues. The CDR3 spells CASSYSRAGPEKLFF. In nucleotides, the CDR3 is TGTGCCAGCAGTTACTCACGGGCAGGGCCCGAAAAACTGTTTTTT.

This sequence joins TRBV28 and TRBJ2-5, with 11 bases aligning to TRBD2. Germline loops: CDR1 MDHEN, CDR2 SYDVKM. After removal of 2 bases from V and 5 bases from J, the junction contained 28 bases not matched to a gene. The CDR3 length is 23 residues. The CDR3 region is CASSLDFRRLAGGITLSTETQYF. Written as DNA, the CDR3 is TGTGCCAGCAGTTTAGACTTTAGGAGGCTAGCGGGGGGCATTACGTTGTCTACCGAGACCCAGTACTTC.

This chain links TRBV7-6 with TRBJ2-6, with 12 bases lining up with TRBD1. The CDR3 runs to 17 residues. After removal of 3 bases from V and 4 bases from J, the junction contained 4 bases not matched to a gene. Germline CDR1 SGHVS, CDR2 FNYEAQ. The CDR3 nucleotides are TGTGCCAGCAGCTTTTGGGACAGGGGGCTGGGGGCCAACGTCCTGACTTTC. Translated: CASSFWDRGLGANVLTF.

J is TRBJ1-1 and V is TRBV5-4; weak D call: TRBD1 (5 bases). The V gene's germline CDR1 is SGHNT and CDR2 YYREEE (reference sequence). This CDR3 has 15 amino acids. Trimming removed 0 bases at V and 0 bases at J, with 9 bases between. Here the CDR3 reads CASSLAGAMNTEAFF. CDR3 sequence (DNA): TGTGCCAGCAGCTTGGCCGGGGCTATGAACACTGAAGCTTTCTTT.

The rearrangement links TRBV4-3 to TRBJ1-1, with D tentatively TRBD1 (5 bases). The germline gives CDR1 LGHNA, CDR2 YSLEER. The CDR3 runs to 14 residues. V dropped 1 base and J dropped 5 bases, with 11 bases sitting between them. The CDR3 DNA follows: TGCGCCAGCAGCCAAGTGAGGGGAGAAACTGAAGCTTTCTTT. The encoded protein is CASSQVRGETEAFF.

The gene calls are TRBV7-9 and TRBJ1-4, with TRBD1 matching over 7 bases. The CDR3 has 15 residues. The junction had 9 bases not matched to a gene; V was cut back by 4 bases and J by 7 bases. Germline V gene lookup returns CDR1 SEHNR and CDR2 FQNEAQ (reference sequence). The CDR3 sequence is CASSSRQGRGEKLFF. CDR3 in DNA: TGTGCCAGCAGCTCCAGACAGGGCCGAGGTGAAAAACTGTTTTTT.

V gene TRBV19 combines with J gene TRBJ1-1, with 9 bases aligning to TRBD1. The CDR3 is made up of 15 amino acids. V was clipped by 1 base and J by 3 bases; unmatched bases: 3. The germline V gene has CDR1 LNHDA and CDR2 SQIVND (reference sequence). The CDR3 bases are TGTGCCAGTAGTATAGGGGACAGGGTGGACACTGAAGCTTTCTTT. It translates to CASSIGDRVDTEAFF.

The chain couples TRBV7-6 to TRBJ2-1; 9 bases align to TRBD2. The CDR3 runs 15 residues. Germline loops: CDR1 SGHVS, CDR2 FNYEAQ. V trimming: 8 bases; J trimming: 0 bases; junction bases outside the gene matches: 5. CDR3 bases: TGTGCCAGCGCCGCGGGGGGGGGCTCCTACAATGAGCAGTTCTTC. Protein sequence: CASAAGGGSYNEQFF. The full variable domain, its missing parts supplied by reference TRBV7-6 and TRBJ2-1, is GAGVSQSPRYKVTKRGQDVALRCDPISGHVSLYWYRQALGQGPEFLTYFNYEAQQDKSGLPNDRFSAERPEGSISTLTIQRTEQRDSAMYRCASAAGGGSYNEQFFGPGTRLTVL.

This chain uses TRBV7-8 with TRBJ1-1; D unresolved. The germline gives CDR1 SGHVS, CDR2 FQNEAQ. V was trimmed by 3 bases and J by 1 base, leaving 6 bases between them. CDR3 length: 13 residues. The chain's CDR3 is CASSLEGNTEAFF. CDR3 in DNA: TGTGCCAGCAGCTTGGAGGGGAACACTGAAGCTTTCTTT.

V is TRBV7-2 and J is TRBJ1-2; no definite D call. The CDR3 consists of 14 residues. V was trimmed by 2 bases and J by 5 bases, leaving 12 bases between them. Germline CDR1 reads SGHTA; CDR2 reads FQGNSA. CDR3 region: CASSLRETVYGYTF. CDR3 sequence (DNA): TGTGCCAGCAGCTTAAGGGAGACCGTATATGGCTACACCTTC.